The 26 T cell receptor beta chains given below trace back to one sample, sequenced in a study of identical twins. TCRdb independently ran MiXCR on the 5' RACE reads; one entry per CDR3 protein. The sample lists about 890,000 distinct CDR3 sequences; around 12% were seen once. These data were also reused for a study on yellow fever vaccine responses in identical twins.

The sequenced material came from PBMCs. The receptors stem from a woman aged 18-29 years in good health.

The gene calls are TRBV7-9 and TRBJ2-7; the D gene is possibly TRBD2 (5 bases). The V gene's germline CDR1 is SEHNR and CDR2 FQNEAQ (reference sequence). This CDR3 spans 12 amino acids. Trimming took off 1 base at V and 7 bases at J, with 8 bases between the two ends. DNA for the CDR3: TGTGCCAGCAGCTTAGACTCGGGGGAGCAGTACGTC. Its translation is CASSLDSGEQYV.

This clonotype was found a few times. The chain joins TRBV2 to TRBJ2-1; 7 bases match TRBD1. The trim removed 6 bases at V and 8 bases at J, leaving 13 bases unmatched. CDR3 length: 15 amino acids. The V gene's germline CDR1 is SNHLY and CDR2 FYNNEI. The CDR3 region is CASSPIGTAGDEQFF. Written as DNA, the CDR3 is TGTGCCAGCAGCCCGATCGGGACAGCAGGGGATGAGCAGTTCTTC. The full variable domain, rest sourced from reference TRBV2 and TRBJ2-1, is EPEVTQTPSHQVTQMGQEVILRCVPISNHLYFYWYRQILGQKVEFLVSFYNNEISEKSEIFDDQFSVERPDGSNFTLKIRSTKLEDSAMYFCASSPIGTAGDEQFFGPGTRLTVL.

CDR3 loop: CASSLTGTIYNEQFF. The DNA of the CDR3 is TGTGCCAGCAGCCTCACCGGGACCATCTACAATGAGCAGTTCTTC. This chain joins TRBV5-5 and TRBJ2-1, with D possibly called TRBD1 or TRBD2 (5 bases each). Per germline, CDR1 SGHKS and CDR2 YYEKEE (reference sequence). Deletions cut 4 bases from V and 3 bases from J, with 14 bases between. The CDR3 covers 15 residues.

This clonotype occurred a few times. The rearrangement uses TRBV6-2 or TRBV6-3 and TRBJ2-2, with D perhaps TRBD2 (5 bases). V gave up 6 bases and J gave up 0 bases, with 14 bases separating them. Germline V gene lookup returns CDR1 MNHEY and CDR2 SVGEGT. The CDR3 runs 16 residues. CDR3 residues: CASSWNGVTNTGELFF. In DNA, the CDR3 is TGTGCCAGCAGCTGGAACGGGGTGACGAACACCGGGGAGCTGTTTTTT.

The chain uses TRBV4-1 and TRBJ1-1; D is ambiguous. Between the trimmed V and J ends, which lost 1 base and 7 bases, there was a span of 7 bases. The CDR3 spans 12 residues. Germline V gene lookup returns CDR1 MGHRA and CDR2 YSYEKL. CDR3 in amino acids: CASSQGGREAFF. As DNA, the CDR3 is TGCGCCAGCAGCCAAGGAGGGCGTGAAGCTTTCTTT.

The gene calls are TRBV3-1 and TRBJ2-5, with a tentative D call TRBD2 (5 bases). The ends were cut back, 4 bases at V and 3 bases at J, with 15 bases in the middle. The CDR3 is 15 amino acids. Per the germline V gene, CDR1 is LGHDT and CDR2 is YNNKEL (reference sequence). The CDR3 DNA follows: TGTGCCAGCAGCCTTGACCGGGAATTGAAAGAGACCCAGTACTTC. It translates to CASSLDRELKETQYF.

This clonotype has only a few counts. V is TRBV7-9 and J is TRBJ2-3; 8 bases line up with TRBD2. V lost 5 bases to trimming and J lost 4 bases; unmatched junction nucleotides: 8. Germline CDR1 is SEHNR and CDR2 is FQNEAQ (reference sequence). The CDR3 length is 15 residues. The CDR3 DNA follows: TGTGCCAGCAGCCGGGGGGGGGCTTTGGCAGATACGCAGTATTTT. Translation gives CASSRGGALADTQYF. Full variable domain (missing parts from reference TRBV7-9 and TRBJ2-3): DTGVSQNPRHKITKRGQNVTFRCDPISEHNRLYWYRQTLGQGPEFLTYFQNEAQLEKSRLLSDRFSAERPKGSFSTLEIQRTEQGDSAMYLCASSRGGALADTQYFGPGTRLTVL.

In this sample, this clonotype turned up many times. The chain combines TRBV20-1 with TRBJ2-3; TRBD2 matches 10 bases. The CDR3 is 15 residues long. The V gene end was trimmed by 6 bases and the J gene end by 2 bases; junction bases not matched to a gene: 8. Germline CDR1 is DFQATT and CDR2 is SNEGSKA (reference sequence). The CDR3 nucleotides read TGCAGTGCACCCCCCAGCGGGGGGGCCACAGATACGCAGTATTTT. This sequence encodes CSAPPSGGATDTQYF.

This clonotype was detected ten times or more. V is TRBV12-3 or TRBV12-4 and J is TRBJ1-1, with D uncertain. V was cut by 5 bases and J by 7 bases, with 14 bases left in between. The CDR3 length is 13 residues. The CDR3 nucleotides read TGTGCCAGCAGTACAAGCCGGCCGGTTGAAGCTTTCTTT. Its protein is CASSTSRPVEAFF.

The V gene is TRBV28, the J gene TRBJ1-2, with 7 bases that match TRBD1. J lost 7 bases, V lost 7 bases, and 6 bases had no gene match. This CDR3 region has 12 residues. Germline V gives CDR1 MDHEN, CDR2 SYDVKM. In nucleotides, the CDR3 is TGTGCCAGCACTCCGACAGGGTTTGGCTACACCTTC. Its translation is CASTPTGFGYTF.

This clonotype came up many times. The V gene is TRBV6-5, the J gene TRBJ2-3; 11 bases match TRBD2. CDR3 length: 16 amino acids. CDR1 MNHEY and CDR2 SVGAGI come from the germline V gene. V gave up 0 bases and J gave up 5 bases; unmatched junction bases: 4. CDR3 amino acids: CASSYSSGGAGDTQYF. CDR3 in DNA: TGTGCCAGCAGTTACTCTAGCGGGGGGGCGGGAGATACGCAGTATTTT.

The chain uses TRBV6-1 and TRBJ2-5; D may be TRBD1 or TRBD2 (6 bases each). This CDR3 has 14 residues. CDR1 and CDR2 (germline): MNHNS, SASEGT. Deletions cut 1 base from V and 7 bases from J, with 13 bases between. Here the CDR3 DNA reads TGTGCCAGCAGTGAAGGGAGGGGGGCTGGGACCCAGTACTTC. It yields the protein CASSEGRGAGTQYF.

This chain connects TRBV9 to TRBJ2-1; possibly TRBD2 for D (6 bases). Trimming removed 0 bases from V and 8 bases from J, with 15 bases in between. Germline V gene data show CDR1 as SGDLS and CDR2 as YYNGEE. The CDR3 extends over 15 amino acids. The CDR3: CASSVVAEIGHEQFF. The CDR3 DNA follows: TGTGCCAGCAGCGTAGTAGCGGAGATAGGTCATGAGCAGTTCTTC.

This clonotype was seen a few times. The J gene is TRBJ2-7, the V gene TRBV5-1; D remains ambiguous. Germline CDR1 and CDR2: SGHRS and YFSETQ. V gave up 0 bases and J gave up 0 bases, with 13 bases separating them. This CDR3 has 16 amino acids. The DNA of the CDR3 is TGCGCCAGCAGCTTGGCTGACTTGCCAAACTCCTACGAGCAGTACTTC. Amino acid sequence: CASSLADLPNSYEQYF.

This clonotype was picked up a small number of times. The J gene is TRBJ2-5, the V gene TRBV6-2 or TRBV6-3, with 11 nucleotides matching TRBD2. Germline V CDR1 and CDR2: MNHEY, SVGEGT. The CDR3 extends over 16 amino acids. The trim removed 10 bases at V and 5 bases at J, leaving 15 bases unmatched. CDR3 nucleotides: TGTGCCACAAGTCCGGGACTAGCGGTGTTCCGTGAGACCCAGTACTTC. This gives the protein CATSPGLAVFRETQYF.

The sample holds many counts of this clonotype. The genes are TRBV6-6 and TRBJ2-5; maybe TRBD1 (5 bases). V lost 2 bases to trimming and J lost 11 bases, with 9 bases between them. Germline lookup yields CDR1 MNHNY and CDR2 SVGAGI (reference sequence). This CDR3 spans 11 amino acids. Here the CDR3 DNA reads TGTGCCAGCAGTTACGGGGCGAGTCAGTACTTC. Translated, it gives CASSYGASQYF.

CDR3 bases: TGTGCCAGCAGCCCGCTTGCTTACGGCTCCTACGAGCAGTACTTC. It translates to CASSPLAYGSYEQYF. This chain links TRBV7-9 with TRBJ2-7; D unresolved. Germline-derived CDR1 and CDR2 are SEHNR and FQNEAQ (reference sequence). Trimming cost V 5 bases and J 0 bases, with 14 bases left between them. The CDR3 covers 15 residues. The full variable domain, rest sourced from reference TRBV7-9 and TRBJ2-7, is DTGVSQNPRHKITKRGQNVTFRCDPISEHNRLYWYRQTLGQGPEFLTYFQNEAQLEKSRLLSDRFSAERPKGSFSTLEIQRTEQGDSAMYLCASSPLAYGSYEQYFGPGTRLTVT.

The sample holds a few counts of this clonotype. The chain joins TRBV19 to TRBJ1-1; no reliable D call. CDR3 size: 14 residues. Trimming cost V 0 bases and J 2 bases, with 7 bases left between them. CDR1 is LNHDA, CDR2 SQIVND, per germline (reference sequence). The CDR3 is CASSIEKGNTEAFF. DNA for the CDR3: TGTGCCAGTAGTATAGAAAAGGGCAACACTGAAGCTTTCTTT.

The genes are TRBV6-1 and TRBJ2-3, with D perhaps matching TRBD1 (5 bases). The length of the CDR3 is 11 residues. Germline lookup yields CDR1 MNHNS and CDR2 SASEGT. The CDR3 coding sequence is TGTGGGGGCCCCTACACAGATACGCAGTATTTT. Translated, it gives CGGPYTDTQYF.

This clonotype has just a few counts. V gene TRBV13 combines with J gene TRBJ2-4; 7 bases map to TRBD1. V lost 5 bases, J lost 5 bases, and 12 bases stayed unmatched. CDR3 length: 16 amino acids. Germline V CDR1 and CDR2: PRHDT, FYEKMQ (reference sequence). The CDR3 DNA reads as TGTGCCAGCAGCGATTGGCCCCGGGACAGACAAAACATTCAGTACTTC. The encoded protein is CASSDWPRDRQNIQYF.

The sample holds many counts of this clonotype. V and J are TRBV5-5 and TRBJ2-7; a weak D match, TRBD2 (6 bases). Germline CDR1 and CDR2: SGHKS and YYEKEE (reference sequence). CDR3 length: 15 residues. Deletions cut 2 bases from V and 0 bases from J, with 12 bases between. The CDR3 sequence is CASSFSKTSSYEQYF. The CDR3, as DNA: TGTGCCAGCAGCTTTTCAAAGACTAGCTCCTACGAGCAGTACTTC.

The V gene is TRBV6-1, the J gene TRBJ1-2, with D unresolved. Germline V gene lookup returns CDR1 MNHNS and CDR2 SASEGT. V was shortened by 6 bases and J by 8 bases, with 16 bases between the two germline ends. CDR3 length: 13 residues. The CDR3 sequence is CASSVGVLRGYTF. The DNA for the CDR3 is TGTGCCAGCAGCGTCGGGGTGTTGCGGGGCTACACCTTC.

There are a few counts of this clonotype. The chain joins TRBV18 to TRBJ2-5, with TRBD1 matching 7 bases. Germline lookup yields CDR1 KGHSH and CDR2 LQKENI. Trimming took 2 bases from V and 4 from J; bases not matched to a gene: 7. This CDR3 comprises 15 residues. CDR3 coding DNA: TGTGCCAGCTCACCAGAGGGACAGAGTCGAGAGACCCAGTACTTC. Its translation is CASSPEGQSRETQYF.

The V call is TRBV7-8, the J call TRBJ2-1, with D possibly being TRBD1 or TRBD2 (5 bases each). The CDR3 contains 15 residues. Germline loops: CDR1 SGHVS, CDR2 FQNEAQ. Trimming left V 5 bases short and J 5 bases short, with 16 bases between. The chain's CDR3 is CASSLTGTTNNEQFF. The CDR3 DNA is TGTGCCAGCAGCCTGACCGGGACCACCAACAATGAGCAGTTCTTC.

This clonotype showed up just a few times. The CDR3 coding sequence is TGTGCCAGCAGCCTAAACCCCCGGACGGTACTAATGAACACTGAAGCTTTCTTT. Residues: CASSLNPRTVLMNTEAFF. The rearrangement joins TRBV11-2 to TRBJ1-1; unclear D gene. Germline V gene data show CDR1 as SGHAT and CDR2 as FQNNGV. Trimming cost V 5 bases and J 0 bases, with 22 bases left between them. The CDR3 contains 18 residues.

This clonotype was observed a few times. This chain's CDR3 is CASSPLQRSSYNEQFF. CDR3 in DNA: TGTGCCAGCTCACCACTTCAGCGGAGCTCCTACAATGAGCAGTTCTTC. The chain carries TRBV18 and TRBJ2-1; tentative D call: TRBD2 (5 bases). Between the trimmed V and J ends, which lost 1 base and 0 bases, there was a span of 10 bases. The CDR3 contains 16 residues. CDR1 is KGHSH, CDR2 LQKENI, per germline. Using reference TRBV18 and TRBJ2-1 for the parts outside the CDR3, the full variable domain is NAGVMQNPRHLVRRRGQEARLRCSPMKGHSHVYWYRQLPEEGLKFMVYLQKENIIDESGMPKERFSAEFPKEGPSILRIQQVVRGDSAAYFCASSPLQRSSYNEQFFGPGTRLTVL.